This T cell receptor beta chain comes out of a study of cytomegalovirus exposure and HLA in healthy donors. Primers: 60 Vbeta forward and 13 Jbeta reverse. Assay used: immunoSEQ multiplex PCR; TCRdb lists only in-frame clones, some missing. Of 63,000 or so clones in the sample, more than 65% were seen once. Germline V CDR1 and CDR2: LGHNA, YNFKEQ. The CDR3 is 14 amino acids. V gave up 2 bases and J gave up 4 bases; unmatched junction bases: 3. The chain carries TRBV4-2 and TRBJ2-3, with 7 bases lining up with TRBD2. This clonotype was sampled from a woman under 40 in good health and CMV-seronegative. Sequenced sample: PBMCs. The CDR3 DNA reads as TGTGCCAGCAGCCAACAGGGAGGGCCAGATACGCAGTATTTT. Translation: CASSQQGGPDTQYF.